The T cell receptor beta chain under discussion was sequenced for a study of spatial heterogeneity in lung cancer. Time point reported: sample taken at primary tumor resection. The cohort: some 70 early-stage, untreated non-small cell lung cancer patients. Unsorted whole RNA from tumor, nontumor lung or frozen PBMC underwent sequencing. TCRdb reprocessed the 5' RACE reads via MiXCR and lists one record per CDR3 protein. The sample has more than 15,000 distinct CDR3 sequences, 6% to 7% seen once. On this clonotype: Its specificity is unknown.

The CDR3 extends over 17 amino acids. Germline loops: CDR1 MNHEY, CDR2 SMNVEV (reference sequence). Losses at the gene ends were 1 base for V and 4 bases for J; bases not matched to a gene: 6. Broader study findings: It was found that expanded intratumoral alpha and beta TCR counts tracked tumor mutation counts.

Sequencing used lung tumor tissue, obtained at surgery. This clonotype was sampled from a male donor with early-stage non-small cell lung cancer. V is TRBV27 and J is TRBJ2-6, with TRBD1 identical over 8 bases. CDR3 bases: TGTGCCAGCAGTTTATGGCAGGGGGCGCCAGGGGCCAACGTCCTGACTTTC. Translation: CASSLWQGAPGANVLTF.